A selection of T cell receptor beta chains follows, all from one sample in a study of molecular identifiers for immune sequencing clone quantification. TCRdb processed the PCR reads anew with MiXCR; each CDR3 protein has one entry. The repertoire holds just under 650,000 distinct CDR3 sequences, with less than 20% as singletons. Material: naive CD8+ T cells from blood, with Jurkat cell RNA spiked in. These receptors were obtained from a human donor in good health. Some libraries in this study had Jurkat cell RNA spiked in. CDR3s include the opening cysteine and the closing phenylalanine or tryptophan. D genes are given only for firm matches. Where a row states a size, it is once, few, many or the class of an expanded clone; other rows omit it.

cdr3_nt cdr3_aa v_call d_call clone_size cdr3_length j_call
TGTGCCTGGAGTGGGACGACAGGCAATCAGCCCCAGCATTTT CAWSGTTGNQPQHF TRBV30 . few 14 TRBJ1-5
TGCGCCAGCAGCCAACTGGCGGGGCTAGTCTTCCCCGGGGAGCTGTTTTTT CASSQLAGLVFPGELFF TRBV4-3 . many 17 TRBJ2-2
TGCGCCAGCACCCCGGGGTACACTTCCTACGAGCAGTACTTC CASTPGYTSYEQYF TRBV5-1 . many 14 TRBJ2-7
TGTGCCAGCAGCTATGGAATGGCGAACACTGAAGCTTTCTTT CASSYGMANTEAFF TRBV11-2 . . 14 TRBJ1-1
TGCAGCGTTGAAGAGGACTGGGCCCAGACAGGGAACACTGAAGCTTTCTTT CSVEEDWAQTGNTEAFF TRBV29-1 . once 17 TRBJ1-1
TGTGCCAGCAGTGAGGCTGGAGAGACCCAGTACTTC CASSEAGETQYF TRBV6-5 . many 12 TRBJ2-5
TGTGCCAGCAGCTTAAGGTTGTCGGCCCAAACAGGGGATCTAGCCGGGGAGCTGTTTTTT CASSLRLSAQTGDLAGELFF TRBV7-6 TRBD1 many 20 TRBJ2-2
TGTGCCAGCAACAGTACAACTGAGGGCACTGAAGCTTTCTTT CASNSTTEGTEAFF TRBV12-3/TRBV12-4 . . 14 TRBJ1-1
TGTGCCAGCAGCTTAGCCCCGCCGGGACTAGCCACCGGGGAGCTGTTTTTT CASSLAPPGLATGELFF TRBV7-8 TRBD2 many 17 TRBJ2-2
TGTGCCAGCAGCGATCGACTAGCGGGAGGACGGTACGAGCAGTACTTC CASSDRLAGGRYEQYF TRBV21-1 . few 16 TRBJ2-7
TGTGCCAGCATGGTATCCTACGAGCAGTACTTC CASMVSYEQYF TRBV6-2/TRBV6-3 . few 11 TRBJ2-7
TGTGCCAGCAGCTCCTCCCCGGGCCCCGTTGAAGCTTTCTTT CASSSSPGPVEAFF TRBV5-4 . few 14 TRBJ1-1
TGTGCCAGCAGTGACAACGCGCAGTATTTT CASSDNAQYF TRBV25-1 . . 10 TRBJ2-3
TGTGCCAGCAGTTTAGTCTGGCAGGGCCCCGGGGAGCAGTTCTTC CASSLVWQGPGEQFF TRBV12-3/TRBV12-4 . many 15 TRBJ2-1
TGTGCCAGCAGCCCGGGACATCTGGGGTCCTACGGGCAGTACTTC CASSPGHLGSYGQYF TRBV7-6 . . 15 TRBJ2-7
TGTGCCAGTAGTATAGGAGCAGGGCTTGGGACCCAGTACTTC CASSIGAGLGTQYF TRBV19 . many 14 TRBJ2-5
TGTGCCAGCAGCTGGGGACAAGAGCAGTTCTTC CASSWGQEQFF TRBV7-9 . few 11 TRBJ2-1
TGTGCCAGCACTGAAACCGGGGAGCTGTTTTTT CASTETGELFF TRBV2 . many 11 TRBJ2-2
TGTGCCAGCGGCTGGGTCGAAAGCGGGGAGCTGTTTTTT CASGWVESGELFF TRBV7-9 . . 13 TRBJ2-2
TGTGCCTGGAGCTACGGGGGGGCAAGCACAGATACGCAGTATTTT CAWSYGGASTDTQYF TRBV30 TRBD2 many 15 TRBJ2-3
TGCGCCAGCAGCCAAGAGGCTAGCGAGACCGGGGAGCTGTTTTTT CASSQEASETGELFF TRBV4-3 . many 15 TRBJ2-2
TGTGCCAGCAGTTACTCGGTCCCCGGGACAGGGGGGGACGAGCAGTACTTC CASSYSVPGTGGDEQYF TRBV6-5 TRBD1 many 17 TRBJ2-7
TGTGCCAGCAGCTTAGGTCACGGGTCCTACGAGCAGTACTTC CASSLGHGSYEQYF TRBV13 . many 14 TRBJ2-7
TGTGCCAGCAGTCCTAAGACTAGCAATGAGCAGTTCTTC CASSPKTSNEQFF TRBV12-3/TRBV12-4 . . 13 TRBJ2-1
TGTGCCAGCAGTTCACGGTGGACAGGGGGACCCGAAAAACTGTTTTTT CASSSRWTGGPEKLFF TRBV27 TRBD1 many 16 TRBJ1-4
TGTGCCAGCACACGGCCCAATTCACCCCTCCACTTT CASTRPNSPLHF TRBV12-3/TRBV12-4 . many 12 TRBJ1-6
TGTGCCAGCAGCTTAAAGGCGGGAGGCTCCTACAATGAGCAGTTCTTC CASSLKAGGSYNEQFF TRBV7-3 TRBD2 once 16 TRBJ2-1
TGCAGTGCTAGATCCGATGGGCGCAGGAATGAGCAGTTCTTC CSARSDGRRNEQFF TRBV20-1 . . 14 TRBJ2-1
TGTGCCTGGAGTGGGGTCGTCTCCTACGAGCAGTACTTC CAWSGVVSYEQYF TRBV30 . many 13 TRBJ2-7
TGTGCCAGCAGCCACGCGGGGCAGAACACTGAAGCTTTCTTT CASSHAGQNTEAFF TRBV13 . many 14 TRBJ1-1
TGTGCCAGCAGCCAAGAAAAGCGGGTGCGCACAGATACGCAGTATTTT CASSQEKRVRTDTQYF TRBV3-1 . many 16 TRBJ2-3
TGTGCCAGCAGCCAAGAGGGAGGGTGGACAGATACGCAGTATTTT CASSQEGGWTDTQYF TRBV3-1 TRBD2 many 15 TRBJ2-3
TGCGCCAGCAGTGAGTCGACTTTGGACAGTGAGGAAGAGACCCAGTACTTC CASSESTLDSEEETQYF TRBV10-2 . few 17 TRBJ2-5
TGTGCCAGCTCCTCCCGGACTAGCGGGAGGGCGAATGAGCAGTTCTTC CASSSRTSGRANEQFF TRBV6-1 TRBD2 . 16 TRBJ2-1
TGCGCCAGCAGCCAAATAAGACAGGTAAACACTGAAGCTTTCTTT CASSQIRQVNTEAFF TRBV4-1 . many 15 TRBJ1-1
TGTGCCAGCAGCCAAAGCAGGGGCAGCCAAGAGACCCAGTACTTC CASSQSRGSQETQYF TRBV16 . many 15 TRBJ2-5
TGTGCCAGCAGCGTATACCCGCCGGGCAATGAGCAGTTCTTC CASSVYPPGNEQFF TRBV9 . . 14 TRBJ2-1
TGCGCCAGCAGCCAAGAAGGGTTGTCTGAAGCTTTCTTT CASSQEGLSEAFF TRBV4-3 . . 13 TRBJ1-1
TGTGCCAGTAGTACGCAGGGCTCACCTACCGTATATGGCTACACCTTC CASSTQGSPTVYGYTF TRBV19 . many 16 TRBJ1-2
TGTGCCATCCATACAGGGGGCCTCAACACCGGGGAGCTGTTTTTT CAIHTGGLNTGELFF TRBV19 TRBD1 many 15 TRBJ2-2
TGCGGCAGCAGCCAGACGACAGGGGGGGGTGAAGCTTTCTTT CGSSQTTGGGEAFF TRBV4-3 TRBD1 few 14 TRBJ1-1
TGTGCCAGCAGCTCCCTCGGACGTACGCAGTATTTT CASSSLGRTQYF TRBV13 . many 12 TRBJ2-3
TGCGCCAGCAGCTCGGGACAGGTAGAAGAGACCCAGTACTTC CASSSGQVEETQYF TRBV5-1 TRBD1 many 14 TRBJ2-5
TGTGCCAGCAGCGTAGATGGGTCCGGCTCCTACGAGCAGTACTTC CASSVDGSGSYEQYF TRBV9 . many 15 TRBJ2-7
TGTGCCAGCAGCTTAGCGGGCGGGAGTGTATCAGATACGCAGTATTTT CASSLAGGSVSDTQYF TRBV13 TRBD2 few 16 TRBJ2-3
TGTGCCAGCAGCTATCAGGACACCAACACTGAAGCTTTCTTT CASSYQDTNTEAFF TRBV7-8 . many 14 TRBJ1-1
TGTGCCAGCAGCCCCGACAGGGGAAGGGAGACCCAGTACTTC CASSPDRGRETQYF TRBV7-9 TRBD1 few 14 TRBJ2-5
TGCAGTGCTAGCGTTCAAATTAGCAATCAGCCCCAGCATTTT CSASVQISNQPQHF TRBV20-1 . many 14 TRBJ1-5
TGTGCCAGCAGTTACACAGGGGGCACGGATGAAGCTTTCTTT CASSYTGGTDEAFF TRBV6-5 TRBD1 many 14 TRBJ1-1
TGCAGTGCAAGGACAGGGTGGGTGTGGAAGAACACTGAAGCTTTCTTT CSARTGWVWKNTEAFF TRBV20-1 TRBD1 . 16 TRBJ1-1
TGTGCCAGCGCAGATGGGGGGGACGGTGAAAAACTGTTTTTT CASADGGDGEKLFF TRBV6-5 . many 14 TRBJ1-4
TGTGCCTGGGGGGGCAACTACATGGTGCATGAGCAGTTCTTC CAWGGNYMVHEQFF TRBV30 . . 14 TRBJ2-1
TGTGCCAGCAGCGACCCCTACGAGCAGTGCTTC CASSDPYEQCF TRBV3-1 . . 11 TRBJ2-7
TGTGCCAGTAAAAACAGCCAACTGAGCTCCTACGAGCAGTACTTC CASKNSQLSSYEQYF TRBV19 . few 15 TRBJ2-7
TGTGCCAGCAGTTACGGGGCAGGGGGAAGCAATCAGCCCCAGCATTTT CASSYGAGGSNQPQHF TRBV6-5 TRBD1 . 16 TRBJ1-5